The rows below give T cell receptor beta chains drawn from one sample of a study of blood T cell repertoires in COVID-19. Sequencing was performed with immunoSEQ multiplex PCR; in TCRdb, only in-frame clones are kept and a portion is missing. This table has some 170,000 clones, roughly 90% appearing once. The specimen sequenced was peripheral blood. These receptors were collected from a woman between 50 and 59 years old with acute or convalescent COVID-19. Each CDR3 is given with its conserved first and last residue. D genes are given only for firm matches. Some rows have no size entry. The others give once, few or many, or a class for an expanded clone.

abundance	d_gene	j_gene	len	v_gene	CDR3aa	CDR3nt
-	TRBD2	TRBJ2-7	16	TRBV3-1/TRBV3-2	CASSQGPSGSPGEQYF	TGTGCCAGCAGCCAAGGGCCTAGCGGGAGCCCCGGGGAGCAGTACTTC
-	-	TRBJ2-2	15	TRBV18	CASSPGGRNTGELFF	TGTGCCAGCTCACCAGGGGGCCGCAACACCGGGGAGCTGTTTTTT
-	-	TRBJ1-2	13	TRBV5-6	CASTPGPNYGYTF	TGTGCCAGCACCCCCGGTCCTAACTATGGCTACACCTTC
-	TRBD1	TRBJ1-2	16	TRBV5-1	CASSTEGGQGSYGYTF	TGCGCCAGCAGCACAGAGGGGGGACAGGGGAGTTATGGCTACACCTTC
few	-	TRBJ1-1	14	TRBV4-1	CASSQGVGGAEAFF	TGCGCCAGCAGCCAAGGGGTAGGGGGGGCTGAAGCTTTCTTT
-	-	TRBJ2-1	15	TRBV7-2	CASSNQGGGYNEQFF	TGTGCCAGCAGTAATCAGGGAGGGGGGTACAATGAGCAGTTCTTC
-	-	TRBJ1-1	14	TRBV9	CASSVVGVVTEAFF	TGTGCCAGCAGCGTAGTAGGGGTTGTTACTGAAGCTTTCTTT
-	-	TRBJ2-7	15	TRBV11-2	CASSLPPAVSYEQYF	TGTGCCAGCAGCTTACCCCCGGCGGTAAGCTACGAGCAGTACTTC
once	-	TRBJ2-7	12	TRBV30	CAWSVGVGEQYF	TGTGCCTGGAGTGTAGGGGTGGGGGAGCAGTACTTC
-	-	TRBJ2-3	15	TRBV6-2/TRBV6-3	CASSYGHQHTDTQYF	TGTGCCAGCAGTTACGGACATCAACACACAGATACGCAGTATTTT
-	-	TRBJ1-1	13	TRBV9	CATSQGKNTEAFF	TGTGCCACTTCACAGGGCAAAAACACTGAAGCTTTCTTT
few	TRBD1	TRBJ1-1	16	TRBV4-3	CASSHGTGNRDTEAFF	TGCGCCAGCAGCCACGGGACAGGGAATCGTGACACTGAAGCTTTCTTT
-	-	TRBJ2-1	13	TRBV6-5	CASRLDRYNEQFF	TGTGCCAGCAGACTTGACAGGTACAATGAGCAGTTCTTC
few	-	TRBJ1-2	14	TRBV18	CASSPGVGGYGYTF	TGTGCCAGCTCACCGGGTGTGGGAGGCTATGGCTACACCTTC
-	TRBD2	TRBJ2-3	16	TRBV18	CASSPSERGAADTQYF	TGTGCCAGCTCACCATCTGAGCGGGGGGCGGCAGATACGCAGTATTTT
-	-	TRBJ1-1	14	TRBV11-3	CASSLQGSGTEAFF	TGTGCCAGCAGCTTACAGGGAAGTGGCACTGAAGCTTTCTTT
-	TRBD2	TRBJ2-3	15	TRBV30	CAWSVWGGRADTQYF	TGTGCCTGGAGTGTCTGGGGGGGGAGGGCAGATACGCAGTATTTT
-	-	TRBJ1-1	13	TRBV11-2	CASSLGQNTEAFF	TGTGCCAGCAGCCTCGGACAGAACACTGAAGCTTTCTTT
once	-	TRBJ1-1	15	TRBV19	CASSIAPQGGTEAFF	TGTGCCAGTAGTATAGCTCCCCAGGGTGGCACTGAAGCTTTCTTT
-	-	TRBJ2-3	15	TRBV6-2/TRBV6-3	CASSYVASQTDTQYF	TGTGCCAGCAGTTACGTGGCTAGCCAGACAGATACGCAGTATTTT
-	TRBD2	TRBJ2-1	16	TRBV6-5	CASSSTSGGTYNEQFF	TGTGCCAGCAGTTCCACTAGCGGGGGGACCTACAATGAGCAGTTCTTC
-	-	TRBJ2-6	14	TRBV6-6	CASTGNSGANVLTF	TGTGCCAGCACCGGGAACTCTGGGGCCAACGTCCTGACTTTC
-	TRBD2	TRBJ2-1	17	TRBV7-6	CASSLGRTSGRANEQFF	TGTGCCAGCAGCTTAGGGAGGACTAGCGGGAGGGCCAATGAGCAGTTCTTC
-	TRBD1	TRBJ2-2	15	TRBV5-4	CASSLRTGPTGELFF	TGTGCCAGCAGCCTTCGGACAGGGCCTACCGGGGAGCTGTTTTTT
-	-	TRBJ2-5	15	TRBV24-1	CATSDLGAPEETQYF	TGTGCCACCAGTGATTTGGGTGCTCCGGAAGAGACCCAGTACTTC
-	-	TRBJ2-1	13	TRBV6-5	CASNPDSFTEQFF	TGTGCCAGCAACCCGGACAGTTTCACGGAGCAGTTCTTC
-	-	TRBJ1-1	13	TRBV10-1	CASSESTRATAFF	TGCGCCAGCAGTGAGTCGACCAGGGCTACGGCTTTCTTT
-	TRBD1	TRBJ1-1	15	TRBV2	CASKGTGLMNTEAFF	TGTGCCAGCAAGGGGACAGGGCTCATGAACACTGAAGCTTTCTTT
few	-	TRBJ2-1	14	TRBV10-1	CASSDVASVGEQFF	TGCGCCAGCAGTGATGTCGCCAGCGTAGGTGAGCAGTTCTTC
-	TRBD1	TRBJ1-3	17	TRBV18	CASSPKADRTTGNTIYF	TGTGCCAGCTCACCAAAAGCGGACAGGACCACTGGAAACACCATATATTTT
once	-	TRBJ1-6	17	TRBV4-2	CASSLDSPRALYSPLHF	TGTGCCAGCAGCCTGGACTCCCCTCGGGCATTATATTCACCCCTCCACTTT
-	TRBD1	TRBJ1-2	15	TRBV19	CASTSGQDPTYGYTF	TGTGCCAGTACCTCAGGACAGGACCCTACCTATGGCTACACCTTC
few	TRBD1	TRBJ1-2	17	TRBV19	CASSMGDRGRLDYGYTF	TGTGCCAGTAGTATGGGAGACAGGGGGCGCTTAGACTATGGCTACACCTTC
once	-	TRBJ2-1	13	TRBV4-3	CASSQVYYNEQFF	TGCGCCAGCAGCCAGGTCTATTACAATGAGCAGTTCTTC
-	TRBD2	TRBJ2-7	15	TRBV30	CASAPRREGGYEQYF	TGTGCCTCCGCACCAAGACGGGAGGGGGGCTACGAGCAGTACTTC
-	-	TRBJ1-2	16	TRBV4-1	CASSQDSTGGFYGYTF	TGCGCCAGCAGCCAAGATTCGACAGGTGGTTTTTATGGCTACACCTTC
-	-	TRBJ1-1	15	TRBV6-2/TRBV6-3	CASSYSESGNTEAFF	TGTGCCAGCAGTTACTCGGAGTCGGGAAACACTGAAGCTTTCTTT
many	-	TRBJ2-5	15	TRBV10-3	CAISESADNQETQYF	TGTGCCATCAGTGAGTCGGCAGACAACCAAGAGACCCAGTACTTC
-	TRBD2	TRBJ2-7	13	TRBV5-4	CASSLAGRDEQYF	TGTGCCAGCAGCTTGGCCGGGAGGGACGAGCAGTACTTC
-	-	TRBJ1-6	14	TRBV9	CASSVETGRSPLHF	TGTGCCAGCAGCGTAGAAACAGGGCGGTCACCCCTCCACTTT
-	TRBD1	TRBJ1-3	15	TRBV16	CASSPGQSSGNTIYF	TGTGCCAGCAGCCCGGGACAGAGCTCTGGAAACACCATATATTTT
-	-	TRBJ2-1	12	TRBV7-9	CASSLFANEQFF	TGTGCCAGCAGCTTATTCGCGAATGAGCAGTTCTTC
-	-	TRBJ1-3	16	TRBV7-7	CASSPLLGGTGNTIYF	TGTGCCAGCAGCCCCCTTCTTGGAGGCACTGGAAACACCATATATTTT
once	TRBD2	TRBJ2-3	16	TRBV11-2	CASSYLAGSLTDTQYF	TGTGCCAGCAGCTACCTAGCGGGCTCTCTCACAGATACGCAGTATTTT
few	-	TRBJ1-1	14	TRBV7-2	CASSFDGQGTEAFF	TGTGCCAGCAGCTTTGACGGGCAGGGCACTGAAGCTTTCTTT
few	TRBD1	TRBJ1-3	15	TRBV7-7	CASSSGTASGNTIYF	TGTGCCAGCAGCTCCGGGACAGCCTCTGGAAACACCATATATTTT
-	TRBD1	TRBJ2-5	15	TRBV5-4	CASSLGGTGWETQYF	TGTGCCAGCAGCTTGGGGGGGACAGGCTGGGAGACCCAGTACTTC
once	-	TRBJ2-3	16	TRBV6-2/TRBV6-3	CASSYRPGESTDTQYF	TGTGCCAGCAGTTACAGACCGGGGGAAAGCACAGATACGCAGTATTTT
-	-	TRBJ2-6	15	TRBV6-1	CASSEARSGANVLTF	TGTGCCAGCAGTGAAGCCCGTAGTGGGGCCAACGTCCTGACTTTC
-	TRBD1	TRBJ1-2	13	TRBV12-3/TRBV12-4	CATRQGTNYGYTF	TGTGCCACCAGACAGGGGACAAACTATGGCTACACCTTC